Presented here are 21 T cell receptor beta chains from one specimen sequenced in a study of shared clonotypes between healthy human individuals. Clones were read by immunoSEQ multiplex PCR, and TCRdb kept only the in-frame ones, dropping some. Altogether 1.6 million or so clones are present, approximately 97% being singletons, with the ten largest covering 1.2%. The sample taken for sequencing was naive CD4+ T cells sorted from blood. Subset noted: CD45RA+ positively selected. Every receptor here comes from a young man in good health.

This chain connects TRBV6-1 to TRBJ2-3; D is undetermined. V lost 8 bases and J 5 bases, leaving 17 bases between the germline ends. Germline V lookup: CDR1 MNHNS, CDR2 SASEGT. The CDR3 is 14 residues long. CDR3 amino acids: CASGSRIKQDTQYF. The CDR3, as DNA: TGTGCCAGCGGGTCGAGGATCAAGCAAGATACGCAGTATTTT.

The sample holds one count of this clone. The chain is built from TRBV7-2 and TRBJ2-5, with D maybe TRBD2 (6 bases). The CDR3 spans 14 residues. Germline assignment: CDR1 SGHTA and CDR2 FQGNSA. The V and J ends lost 3 bases and 6 bases respectively, with 14 bases between them. CDR3 nucleotides: TGTGCCAGCAGCTTTCGGGCGGGACTTAAGACCCAGTACTTC. This translates into CASSFRAGLKTQYF. Drawing the rest from reference TRBV7-2 and TRBJ2-5, the complete variable domain is GAGVSQSPSNKVTEKGKDVELRCDPISGHTALYWYRQSLGQGLEFLIYFQGNSAPDKSGLPSDRFSAERTGGSVSTLTIQRTQQEDSAVYLCASSFRAGLKTQYFGPGTRLLVL.

CDR3 DNA sequence: TGTGCCAGCAGTGTACGACTAGCGGGAGGACTCAATGAGCAGTTCTTC. This translates into CASSVRLAGGLNEQFF. The chain employs TRBV6-1 and TRBJ2-1; 13 bases map to TRBD2. The germline gives CDR1 MNHNS, CDR2 SASEGT. CDR3 size: 16 residues. Trimming removed 4 bases from V and 6 bases from J; junction bases left unmatched: 6.

Points on this clone: Different DNA sequences within this sample yield the same CDR3. The gene calls are TRBV6-5 and TRBJ1-3; D gene uncertain. Trimming took off 0 bases at V and 7 bases at J, with 10 bases between the two ends. This CDR3 has 14 residues. Germline V gene data show CDR1 as MNHEY and CDR2 as SVGAGI. CDR3 sequence: CASSYSRLGNTIYF. In DNA form, the CDR3 reads TGTGCCAGCAGTTACTCAAGACTGGGGAACACCATATATTTT.

Concerning this clone itself: Other nucleotide sequences in the sample specify the same CDR3. This rearrangement joins TRBV27 to TRBJ2-3, with unresolved D. The V gene lost 6 bases and the J gene lost 3 bases, with 4 bases spanning the gap. Germline CDR1 is MNHEY and CDR2 is SMNVEV (reference sequence). The CDR3 length is 11 residues. The CDR3 DNA reads as TGTGCCAGCAGGAGGACAGATACGCAGTATTTT. As protein: CASRRTDTQYF.

The chain is built from TRBV10-2 and TRBJ1-5; D is perhaps TRBD1 (6 bases). Trimming cost V 7 bases and J 6 bases, with 16 bases left between them. The CDR3 covers 14 residues. Germline CDR1 is WSHSY and CDR2 is SAAADI. DNA for the CDR3: TGCGCCAGCACCCTGGGGGGGGCAGGTCAGCCCCAGCATTTT. It translates to CASTLGGAGQPQHF.

This chain connects TRBV27 to TRBJ1-1; 12 nucleotides align to TRBD1. The CDR3 contains 17 residues. Per germline, CDR1 MNHEY and CDR2 SMNVEV (reference sequence). V shed 3 bases, J shed 5 bases, and the junction held 10 bases outside the gene matches. This CDR3 reads CASSLIGTGGRQTEAFF. The CDR3, as DNA: TGTGCCAGCAGTTTGATAGGGACAGGGGGCCGCCAGACTGAAGCTTTCTTT.

The chain's CDR3 is CASSLSLSASNSYNEQFF. CDR3 bases: TGTGCCAGCAGCTTGTCTCTATCGGCTAGCAACTCCTACAATGAGCAGTTCTTC. This chain uses TRBV5-6 with TRBJ2-1, with D tentatively TRBD2 (5 bases). This CDR3 region has 18 residues. Germline assignment: CDR1 SGHDT and CDR2 YYEEEE. Trimming took 1 base from V and 0 from J, leaving 17 bases between them.

The chain recombines TRBV2 with TRBJ1-2; the match to TRBD1 covers 7 bases. J was trimmed by 7 bases and V by 4 bases; bases with no gene match: 9. Germline assignment: CDR1 SNHLY and CDR2 FYNNEI. The CDR3 length is 14 residues. CDR3 coding DNA: TGTGCCAGCAGTGTTGTCAGGGGGAGAGGTGGCTACACCTTC. This sequence encodes CASSVVRGRGGYTF.

This chain connects TRBV7-9 to TRBJ1-1; no clear D gene. Germline V CDR1 and CDR2: SEHNR, FQNEAQ (reference sequence). The CDR3 consists of 12 residues. Trimming removed 7 bases at V and 10 bases at J, with 16 bases between. The CDR3 loop is CASTMTTSGAFF. CDR3 nucleotides: TGTGCCAGCACTATGACGACCTCGGGAGCTTTCTTT.

This chain connects TRBV10-3 to TRBJ2-1, with unresolved D. The CDR3 runs 16 residues. Germline-derived CDR1 and CDR2 are ENHRY and SYGVKD. V lost 3 bases, J lost 2 bases, and 14 bases lay in between. The CDR3 protein is CAISDGRTGTYNEQFF. The CDR3 nucleotides read TGTGCCATCAGTGATGGTAGAACGGGCACCTACAATGAGCAGTTCTTC.

The chain is built from TRBV7-9 and TRBJ2-1; D possibly uses TRBD1 or TRBD2 (5 bases each). The CDR3 sequence is 13 residues long. Germline V lookup: CDR1 SEHNR, CDR2 FQNEAQ (reference sequence). Trimming shortened V by 10 bases and J by 4 bases, and 14 bases separated the two germline ends. CDR3 sequence (DNA): TGTGCCACCAAAAGAGGGGAGTACAATGAGCAGTTCTTC. It translates to CATKRGEYNEQFF.

The V and J genes are TRBV4-1 and TRBJ2-5; TRBD2 aligns across 8 bases. The V gene's germline CDR1 is MGHRA and CDR2 YSYEKL. The CDR3 covers 15 residues. After removal of 1 base from V and 2 bases from J, the junction contained 3 bases not matched to a gene. DNA of the CDR3: TGCGCCAGCAGCCAAGTGGGGACTAGTCAAGAGACCCAGTACTTC. It encodes CASSQVGTSQETQYF.

The V and J genes are TRBV7-9 and TRBJ2-7, with TRBD2 matching over 7 bases. CDR3 size: 15 residues. Germline values: CDR1 SEHNR, CDR2 FQNEAQ (reference sequence). V shed 5 bases and J 4 bases; nucleotides not matched to a gene: 11. Here the CDR3 reads CASSPPGTIGYEQYF. The CDR3 DNA sequence: TGTGCCAGCAGCCCACCCGGGACTATTGGATACGAGCAGTACTTC.

The chain carries TRBV19 and TRBJ2-5, with TRBD2 matching over 11 bases. Per germline, CDR1 LNHDA and CDR2 SQIVND (reference sequence). This CDR3 spans 16 amino acids. V lost 3 bases and J lost 4; bases outside the gene matches: 7. This chain's CDR3 is CASSIGLAGGGETQYF. DNA of the CDR3: TGTGCCAGTAGTATCGGGCTAGCGGGAGGAGGAGAGACCCAGTACTTC.

This chain links TRBV15 with TRBJ2-1, with 14 bases fitting TRBD2. Trimming at V came to 0 bases and at J to 10 bases, leaving 8 bases not matched to a gene. The CDR3 sequence is 17 residues long. CDR1 and CDR2 (germline): LNHNV, YYDKDF (reference sequence). The CDR3 DNA reads TGTGCCACCAGCAGAGAGTTGGGACTAGCGGGAGTAGCGGAGCAGTTCTTC. Amino acid sequence: CATSRELGLAGVAEQFF.

This rearrangement joins TRBV5-6 to TRBJ1-1, with 9 bases fitting TRBD1. Trimming at V came to 5 bases and at J to 5 bases, leaving 4 bases not matched to a gene. Germline V gene lookup returns CDR1 SGHDT and CDR2 YYEEEE. This CDR3 comprises 13 residues. Here the CDR3 DNA reads TGTGCCAGCAGACAGGGGGCGAGAACTGAAGCTTTCTTT. The encoded protein is CASRQGARTEAFF.

On this clone: This sample includes further DNA sequences coding for the same CDR3. The rearrangement joins TRBV18 to TRBJ2-7; 8 bases line up with TRBD1. There are 14 residues in the CDR3. Germline assignment: CDR1 KGHSH and CDR2 LQKENI. V lost 2 bases to trimming and J lost 3 bases; unmatched junction nucleotides: 3. CDR3 coding DNA: TGTGCCAGCTCACCAACGGACAGGGACTACGAGCAGTACTTC. Protein: CASSPTDRDYEQYF.

This clone was seen only once. The chain employs TRBV5-4 and TRBJ2-1; the match to TRBD2 covers 9 bases. Trimming cost V 0 bases and J 5 bases; bases outside gene matches: 6. Germline V lookup: CDR1 SGHNT, CDR2 YYREEE (reference sequence). The CDR3 covers 16 residues. The CDR3 bases are TGTGCCAGCAGCTTGGCCTACCGGACTAGCGACAATGAGCAGTTCTTC. Translated: CASSLAYRTSDNEQFF.

The V gene is TRBV5-6, the J gene TRBJ2-1, with 12 bases lining up with TRBD2. This CDR3 is 17 amino acids long. The V segment lost 4 bases and the J segment 6 bases; nucleotides outside the gene matches: 11. Germline V gene lookup returns CDR1 SGHDT and CDR2 YYEEEE. The CDR3 loop is CASSPPFPGLAGNEQFF. CDR3 coding DNA: TGTGCCAGCAGCCCACCATTTCCGGGACTAGCGGGCAATGAGCAGTTCTTC.

The chain is built from TRBV9 and TRBJ2-7; 7 bases agree with TRBD2. Trimming cost V 6 bases and J 0 bases; bases outside gene matches: 6. This CDR3 has 14 residues. The germline V gene has CDR1 SGDLS and CDR2 YYNGEE. Written as DNA, the CDR3 is TGTGCCAGCACCACTAGCGAAAGCTCCTACGAGCAGTACTTC. Its protein product is CASTTSESSYEQYF. Filled out from reference TRBV9 and TRBJ2-7, the complete variable domain reads DSGVTQTPKHLITATGQRVTLRCSPRSGDLSVYWYQQSLDQGLQFLIQYYNGEERAKGNILERFSAQQFPDLHSELNLSSLELGDSALYFCASTTSESSYEQYFGPGTRLTVT.